This TCR beta chain was profiled in a study of OX40 agonist ivuxolimab in advanced cancers. By sample share, this clone is medium-sized. The CDR3 consists of 15 residues. Germline CDR1 SGHAT, CDR2 FQNNGV. Unmatched junction bases numbered 7, after V lost 5 bases and J lost 4 bases. Method: immunoSEQ multiplex PCR; TCRdb's copy keeps in-frame clones and lacks some. This sample has 40,000 to 60,000 clones, with 85% to 90% found just once. Sequenced here: CD4+ or CD8+ T cells sorted from blood, sampled in a trial of the OX40 agonist ivuxolimab. This receptor was identified in an adult with an advanced solid tumor such as melanoma, head and neck, liver or kidney cancer. V usage is TRBV11-2 and J usage is TRBJ2-5, with 10 positions matching TRBD2. CDR3 sequence (DNA): TGTGCCAGCAGCCGGAGCGGGGGGGATCTAGAGACCCAGTACTTC. Encoded protein: CASSRSGGDLETQYF.